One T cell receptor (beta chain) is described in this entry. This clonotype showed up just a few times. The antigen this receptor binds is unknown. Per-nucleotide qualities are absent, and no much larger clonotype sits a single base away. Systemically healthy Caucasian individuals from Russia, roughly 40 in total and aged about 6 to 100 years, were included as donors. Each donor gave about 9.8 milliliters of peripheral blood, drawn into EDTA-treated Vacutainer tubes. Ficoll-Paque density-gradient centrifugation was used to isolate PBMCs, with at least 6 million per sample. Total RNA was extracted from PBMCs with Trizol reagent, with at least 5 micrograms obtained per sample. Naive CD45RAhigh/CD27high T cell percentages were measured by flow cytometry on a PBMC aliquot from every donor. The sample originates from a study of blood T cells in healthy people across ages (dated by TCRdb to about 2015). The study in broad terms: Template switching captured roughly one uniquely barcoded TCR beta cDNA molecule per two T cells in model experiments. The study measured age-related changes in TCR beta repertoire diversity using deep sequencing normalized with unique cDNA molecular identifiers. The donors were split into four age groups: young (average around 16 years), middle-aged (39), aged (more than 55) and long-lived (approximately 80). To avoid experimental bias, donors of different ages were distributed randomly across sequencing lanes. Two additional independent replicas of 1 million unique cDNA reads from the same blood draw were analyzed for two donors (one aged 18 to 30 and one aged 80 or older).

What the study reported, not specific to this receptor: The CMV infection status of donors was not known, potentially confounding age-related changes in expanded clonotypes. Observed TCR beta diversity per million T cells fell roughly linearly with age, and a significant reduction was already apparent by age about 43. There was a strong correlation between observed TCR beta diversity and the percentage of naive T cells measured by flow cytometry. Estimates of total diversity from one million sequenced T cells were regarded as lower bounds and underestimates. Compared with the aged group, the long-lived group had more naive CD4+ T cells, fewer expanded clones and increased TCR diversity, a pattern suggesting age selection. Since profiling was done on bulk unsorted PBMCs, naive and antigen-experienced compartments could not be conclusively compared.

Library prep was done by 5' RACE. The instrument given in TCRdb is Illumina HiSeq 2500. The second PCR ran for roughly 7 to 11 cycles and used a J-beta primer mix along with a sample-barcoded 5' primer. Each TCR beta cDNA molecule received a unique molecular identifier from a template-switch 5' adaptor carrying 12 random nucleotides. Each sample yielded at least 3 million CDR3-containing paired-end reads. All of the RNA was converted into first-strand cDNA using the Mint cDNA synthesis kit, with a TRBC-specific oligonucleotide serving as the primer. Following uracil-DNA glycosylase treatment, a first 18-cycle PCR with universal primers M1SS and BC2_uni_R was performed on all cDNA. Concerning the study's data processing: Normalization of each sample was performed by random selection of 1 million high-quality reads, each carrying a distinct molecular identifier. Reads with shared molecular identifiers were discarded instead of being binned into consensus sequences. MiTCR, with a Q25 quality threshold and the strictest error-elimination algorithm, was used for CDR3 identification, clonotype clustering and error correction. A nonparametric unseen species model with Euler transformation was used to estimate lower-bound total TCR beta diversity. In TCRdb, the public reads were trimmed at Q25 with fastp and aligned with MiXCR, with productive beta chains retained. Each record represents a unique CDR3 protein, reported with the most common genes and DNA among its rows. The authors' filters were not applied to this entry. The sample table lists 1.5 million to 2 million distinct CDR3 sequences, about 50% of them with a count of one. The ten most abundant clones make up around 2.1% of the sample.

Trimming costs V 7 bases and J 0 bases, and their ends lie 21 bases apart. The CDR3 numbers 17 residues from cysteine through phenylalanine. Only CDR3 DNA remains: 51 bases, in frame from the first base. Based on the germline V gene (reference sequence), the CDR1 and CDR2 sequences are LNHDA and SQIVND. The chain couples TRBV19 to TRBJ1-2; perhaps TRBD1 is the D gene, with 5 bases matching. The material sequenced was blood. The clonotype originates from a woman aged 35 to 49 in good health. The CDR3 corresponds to CASTQGTIGTPNYGYTF. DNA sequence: TGTGCCAGTACCCAGGGTACTATCGGTACTCCTAACTATGGCTACACCTTC. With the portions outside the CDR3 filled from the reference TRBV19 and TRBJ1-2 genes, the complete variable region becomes DGGITQSPKYLFRKEGQNVTLSCEQNLNHDAMYWYRQDPGQGLRLIYYSQIVNDFQKGDIAEGYSVSREKKESFPLTVTSAQKNPTAFYLCASTQGTIGTPNYGYTFGSGTRLTVV.